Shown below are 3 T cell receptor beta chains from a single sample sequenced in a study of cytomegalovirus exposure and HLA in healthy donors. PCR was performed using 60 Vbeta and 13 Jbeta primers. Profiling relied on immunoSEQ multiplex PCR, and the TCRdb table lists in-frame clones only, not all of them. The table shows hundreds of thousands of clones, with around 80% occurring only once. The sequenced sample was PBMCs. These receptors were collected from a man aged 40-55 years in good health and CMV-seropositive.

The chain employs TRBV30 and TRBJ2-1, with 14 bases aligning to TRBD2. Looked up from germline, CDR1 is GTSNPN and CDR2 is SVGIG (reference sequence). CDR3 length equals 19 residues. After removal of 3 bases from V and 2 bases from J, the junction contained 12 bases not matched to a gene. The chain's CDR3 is CAWSEPGLAGVGTYNEQFF. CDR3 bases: TGTGCCTGGAGCGAACCGGGACTAGCGGGAGTTGGAACCTACAATGAGCAGTTCTTC.

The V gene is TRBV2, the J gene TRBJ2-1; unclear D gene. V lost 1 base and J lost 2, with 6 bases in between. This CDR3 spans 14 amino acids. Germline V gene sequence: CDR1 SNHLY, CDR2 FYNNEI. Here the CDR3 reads CASSEGQTYNEQFF. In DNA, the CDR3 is TGTGCCAGCAGTGAAGGGCAGACCTACAATGAGCAGTTCTTC.

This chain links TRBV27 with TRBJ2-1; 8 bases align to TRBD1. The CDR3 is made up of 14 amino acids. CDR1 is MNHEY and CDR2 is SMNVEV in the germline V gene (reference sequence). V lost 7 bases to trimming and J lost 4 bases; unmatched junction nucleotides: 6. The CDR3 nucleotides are TGTGCCAGCAACCGGGACAGGATTTACAATGAGCAGTTCTTC. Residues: CASNRDRIYNEQFF.